This TCR beta chain was recorded in a study of glioma-infiltrating T cells. Study conclusions and caveats: Tissue and blood shared very few CDR3 sequences. Tissue-blood divergence was below expectation in non-neoplastic patients, above in gliomas.

The CDR3 loop spans 16 amino acids. V shed 3 bases and J shed 7 bases, with 22 bases lying between them. The germline V gene encodes CDR1 SGHAT and CDR2 FQNNGV. Amplification of TCR alpha and beta CDR3 regions from RNA used iRepertoire nested multiplex PCR. Input was about 85-400 ng of tissue mRNA or PBMC total RNA. In TCRdb, the multiplex PCR reads were re-called with MiXCR into one record per CDR3 protein. The table records 150,000 or so distinct CDR3 sequences, 30% to 40% of them present only once. This clonotype showed up just once. Antigen unknown. The rearrangement links TRBV11-2 to TRBJ2-7; possible D gene TRBD1, 6 bases. The receptor comes from a human donor with low-grade glioma or glioblastoma, undergoing nonglioma brain surgery, or in good health (not recorded which). Material for sequencing was glioma tissue, nonneoplastic brain tissue, or PBMCs (not recorded which). CDR3 loop: CASSLGPGDTQEEQYF. The DNA for the CDR3 is TGTGCCAGCAGCTTGGGTCCAGGGGACACGCAAGAGGAGCAGTACTTC.